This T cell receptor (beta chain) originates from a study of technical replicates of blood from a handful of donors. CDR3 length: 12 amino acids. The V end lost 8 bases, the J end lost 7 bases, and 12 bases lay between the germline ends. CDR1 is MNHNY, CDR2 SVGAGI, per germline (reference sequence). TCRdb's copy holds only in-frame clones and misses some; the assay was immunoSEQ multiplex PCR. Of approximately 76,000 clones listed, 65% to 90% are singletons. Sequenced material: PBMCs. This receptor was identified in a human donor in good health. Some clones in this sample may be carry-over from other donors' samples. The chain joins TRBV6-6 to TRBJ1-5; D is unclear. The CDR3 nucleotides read TGTGCCAGCTACGAAGTGGGCCAGCCCCAGCATTTT. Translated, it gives CASYEVGQPQHF.